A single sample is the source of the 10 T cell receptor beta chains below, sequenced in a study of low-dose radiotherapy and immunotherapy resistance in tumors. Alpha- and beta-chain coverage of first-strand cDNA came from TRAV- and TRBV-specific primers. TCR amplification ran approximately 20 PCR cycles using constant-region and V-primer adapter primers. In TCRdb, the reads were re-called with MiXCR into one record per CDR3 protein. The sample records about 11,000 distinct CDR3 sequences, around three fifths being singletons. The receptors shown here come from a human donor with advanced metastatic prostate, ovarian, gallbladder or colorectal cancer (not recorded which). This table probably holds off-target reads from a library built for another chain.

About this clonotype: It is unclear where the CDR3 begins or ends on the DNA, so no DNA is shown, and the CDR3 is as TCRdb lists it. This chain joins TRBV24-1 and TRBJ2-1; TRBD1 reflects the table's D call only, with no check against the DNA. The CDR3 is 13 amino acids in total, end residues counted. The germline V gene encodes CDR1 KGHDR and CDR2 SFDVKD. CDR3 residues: CATSVPGVDEQFF.

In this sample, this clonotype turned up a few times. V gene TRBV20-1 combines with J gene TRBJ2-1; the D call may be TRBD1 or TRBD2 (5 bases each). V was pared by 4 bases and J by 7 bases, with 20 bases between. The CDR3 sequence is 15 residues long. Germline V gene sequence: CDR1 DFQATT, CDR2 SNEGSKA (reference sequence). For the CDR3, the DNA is TGCAGTGCTACACCCGGGGACCGGGCATCAAATGAGCAGTTCTTC. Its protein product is CSATPGDRASNEQFF.

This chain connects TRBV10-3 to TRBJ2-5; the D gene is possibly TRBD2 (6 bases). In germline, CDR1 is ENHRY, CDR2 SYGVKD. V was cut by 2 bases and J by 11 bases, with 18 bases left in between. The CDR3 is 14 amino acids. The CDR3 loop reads CAISELGSTGTQYF. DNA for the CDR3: TGTGCCATCAGTGAGCTTGGCTCCACGGGGACTCAGTACTTC.

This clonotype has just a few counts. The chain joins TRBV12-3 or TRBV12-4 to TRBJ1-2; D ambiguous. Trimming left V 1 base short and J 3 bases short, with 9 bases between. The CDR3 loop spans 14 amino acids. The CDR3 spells CASSLDRGYYGYTF. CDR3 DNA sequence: TGTGCCAGCAGTTTAGATCGGGGTTACTATGGCTACACCTTC.

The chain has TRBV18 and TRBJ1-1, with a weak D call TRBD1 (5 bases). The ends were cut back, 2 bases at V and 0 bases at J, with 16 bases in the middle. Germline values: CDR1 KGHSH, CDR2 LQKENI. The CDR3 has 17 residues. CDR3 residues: CASSPSRDFPVNTEAFF. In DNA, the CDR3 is TGTGCCAGCTCACCATCGAGGGACTTCCCCGTGAACACTGAAGCTTTCTTT.

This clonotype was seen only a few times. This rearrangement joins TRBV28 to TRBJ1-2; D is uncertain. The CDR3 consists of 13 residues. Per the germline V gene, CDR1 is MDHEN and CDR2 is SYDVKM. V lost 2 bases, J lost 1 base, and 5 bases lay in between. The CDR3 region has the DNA TGTGCCAGCAGTTTAGCTGATAACTATGGCTACACCTTC. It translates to CASSLADNYGYTF.

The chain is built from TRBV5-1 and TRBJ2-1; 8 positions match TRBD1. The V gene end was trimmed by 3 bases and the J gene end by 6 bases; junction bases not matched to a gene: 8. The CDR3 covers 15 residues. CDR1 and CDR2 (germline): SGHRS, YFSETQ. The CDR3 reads CASSSRGQGRNEQFF. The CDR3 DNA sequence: TGCGCCAGCAGCTCCCGTGGACAGGGTCGCAATGAGCAGTTCTTC.

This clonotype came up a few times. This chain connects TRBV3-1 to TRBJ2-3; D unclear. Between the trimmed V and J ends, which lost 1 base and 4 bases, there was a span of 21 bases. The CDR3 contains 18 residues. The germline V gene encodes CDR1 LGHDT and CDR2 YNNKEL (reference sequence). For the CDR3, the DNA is TGTGCCAGCAGCCAAGGTGCGACGGGCTCCCTAATCCCAGATACGCAGTATTTT. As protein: CASSQGATGSLIPDTQYF.

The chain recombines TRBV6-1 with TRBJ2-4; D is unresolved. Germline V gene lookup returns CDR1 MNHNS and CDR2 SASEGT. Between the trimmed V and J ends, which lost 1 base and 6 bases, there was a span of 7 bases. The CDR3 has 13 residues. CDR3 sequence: CASSEVGRNIQYF. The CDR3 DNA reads TGTGCCAGCAGTGAAGTCGGCAGAAACATTCAGTACTTC.

CDR3 bases: TGTGCCAGCATTTTTCCGGGAACAGATACGCAGTATTTT. Its protein product is CASIFPGTDTQYF. V usage is TRBV6-2 or TRBV6-3 and J usage is TRBJ2-3; D is perhaps TRBD2 (5 bases). Trimming stripped 7 bases from V and 3 bases from J, with 11 bases between. Germline V CDR1 and CDR2: MNHEY, SVGEGT. This CDR3 region has 13 residues.